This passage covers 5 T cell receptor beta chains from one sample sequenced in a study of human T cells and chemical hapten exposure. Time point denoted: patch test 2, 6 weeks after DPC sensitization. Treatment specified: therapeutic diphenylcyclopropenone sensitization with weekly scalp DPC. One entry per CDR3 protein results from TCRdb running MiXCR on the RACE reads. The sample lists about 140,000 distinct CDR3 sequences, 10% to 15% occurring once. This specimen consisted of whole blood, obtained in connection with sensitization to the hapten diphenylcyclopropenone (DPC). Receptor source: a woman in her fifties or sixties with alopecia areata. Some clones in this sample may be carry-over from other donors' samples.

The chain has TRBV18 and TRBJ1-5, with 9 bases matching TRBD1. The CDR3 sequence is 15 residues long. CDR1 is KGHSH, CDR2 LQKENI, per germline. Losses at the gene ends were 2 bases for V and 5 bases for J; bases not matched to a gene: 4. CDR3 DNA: TGTGCCAGCTCACCAGTAGGGACAGGGCATCAGCCCCAGCATTTT. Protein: CASSPVGTGHQPQHF.

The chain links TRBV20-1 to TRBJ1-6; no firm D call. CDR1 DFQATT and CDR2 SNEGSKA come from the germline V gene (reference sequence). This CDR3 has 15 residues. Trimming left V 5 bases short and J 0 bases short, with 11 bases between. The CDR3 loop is CSAPVRGSYNSPLHF. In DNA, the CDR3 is TGCAGTGCTCCAGTCCGGGGCTCCTATAATTCACCCCTCCACTTT.

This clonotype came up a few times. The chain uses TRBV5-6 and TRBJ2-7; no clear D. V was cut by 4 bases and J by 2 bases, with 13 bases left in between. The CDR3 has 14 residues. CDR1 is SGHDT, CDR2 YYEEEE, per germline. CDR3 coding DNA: TGTGCCAGCAGCCTGGGCCCGACAACCTACGAGCAGTACTTC. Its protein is CASSLGPTTYEQYF.

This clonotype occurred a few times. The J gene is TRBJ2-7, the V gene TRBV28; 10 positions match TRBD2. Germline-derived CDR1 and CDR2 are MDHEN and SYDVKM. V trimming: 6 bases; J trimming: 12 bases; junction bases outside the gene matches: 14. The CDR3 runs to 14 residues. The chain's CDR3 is CASRLSGRPPVAYF. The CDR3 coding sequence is TGTGCCAGCAGGCTTAGCGGGAGGCCCCCCGTTGCGTACTTC.

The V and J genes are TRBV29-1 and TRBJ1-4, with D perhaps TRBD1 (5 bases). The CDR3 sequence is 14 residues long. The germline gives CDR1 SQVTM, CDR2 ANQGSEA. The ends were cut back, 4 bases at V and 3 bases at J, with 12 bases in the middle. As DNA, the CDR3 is TGCAGCGTTGGCTCAGGGACTTCTAATGAAAAACTGTTTTTT. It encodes CSVGSGTSNEKLFF.